This T cell receptor beta chain was identified in a study of OX40 agonist ivuxolimab in advanced cancers. At the level of the study: A history of anti-PD-1, anti-PD-L1 or anti-CTLA-4 therapy was acceptable, and roughly 40% had some.

On this clone: Its cognate antigen is unknown.

Study observations and caveats: At doses 0.1 to 3.0 mg/kg, CD4+ and CD8+ clones expanded.

Sampling of blood occurred at baseline, cycle 4 day 1, and cycle 7 day 1. Produced via immunoSEQ multiplex PCR; TCRdb's table is partial and in-frame only. This sample has about 41,000 clones, with roughly 80% found just once. The germline V and J ends were trimmed by 4 bases and 2 bases, with 15 bases remaining between them. This CDR3 comprises 15 residues. Germline values: CDR1 MDHEN, CDR2 SYDVKM. Sequencing was performed on CD4+ or CD8+ T cells sorted from blood, taken in a trial of the OX40 agonist ivuxolimab. This TCR derives from an adult with an advanced solid tumor such as melanoma, head and neck, liver or kidney cancer. This chain uses TRBV28 with TRBJ2-7; maybe TRBD2 (7 bases). For the CDR3, the DNA is TGTGCCAGCAGTTCCCCGGGGGGCGAGCCCTACGAGCAGTACTTC. Protein: CASSSPGGEPYEQYF.